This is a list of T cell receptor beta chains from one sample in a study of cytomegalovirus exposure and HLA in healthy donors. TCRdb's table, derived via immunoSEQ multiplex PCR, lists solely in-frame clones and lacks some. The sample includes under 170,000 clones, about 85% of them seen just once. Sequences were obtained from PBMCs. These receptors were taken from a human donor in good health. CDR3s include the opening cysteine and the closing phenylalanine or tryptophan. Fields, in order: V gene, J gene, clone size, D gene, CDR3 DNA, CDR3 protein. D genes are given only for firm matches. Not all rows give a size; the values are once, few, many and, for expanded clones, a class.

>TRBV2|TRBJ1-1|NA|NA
TGTGCCAGCAGTGAGGACGGGGAAATGAACACTGAAGCTTTCTTT
CASSEDGEMNTEAFF
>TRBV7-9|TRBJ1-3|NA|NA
TGTGCCAGCAGTCACCAGGGCTCTGGAAACACCATATATTTT
CASSHQGSGNTIYF
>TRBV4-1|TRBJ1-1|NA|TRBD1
TGCGCCAGCAGCCCCATCGGACAGGGCTTGGAAGCTTTCTTT
CASSPIGQGLEAFF
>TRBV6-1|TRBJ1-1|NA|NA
TGTGCCAGCAGGCCGAGCGCGGGGAGTGAAGCTTTCTTT
CASRPSAGSEAFF
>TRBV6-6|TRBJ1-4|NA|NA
TGTGCCAGCAGTTACTCAATCGGGGTTAATGAAAAACTGTTTTTT
CASSYSIGVNEKLFF
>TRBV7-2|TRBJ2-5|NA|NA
TGTGCCAGCAGCTTAGAGGCAGGGTTTATCGAGACCCAGTACTTC
CASSLEAGFIETQYF
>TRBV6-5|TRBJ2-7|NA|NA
TGTGCCGTCTGGGGGGGCCAATCCTACGAGCAGTACTTC
CAVWGGQSYEQYF
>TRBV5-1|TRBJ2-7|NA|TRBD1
TGCGCCAGCAGCCAAGGGGACAGCTTCTACGAGCAGTACTTC
CASSQGDSFYEQYF
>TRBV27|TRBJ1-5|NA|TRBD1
TGTGCCAGCAGTGAGACAGGGGGGTGGCAGCCCCAGCATTTT
CASSETGGWQPQHF
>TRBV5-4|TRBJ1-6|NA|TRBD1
TGTGCCAGCAGCACCGCCATTCGCGGGACAGATAATTCACCCCTCCACTTT
CASSTAIRGTDNSPLHF
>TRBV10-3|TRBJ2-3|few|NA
TGTGCCATCAGTGAGGGGGGCGGCCCCCGAGGCACAGATACGCAGTATTTT
CAISEGGGPRGTDTQYF
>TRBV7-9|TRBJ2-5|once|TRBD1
TGTGCCAGCAGCCGGGACAGGGGGGCTCGGGGAACCCAGTACTTC
CASSRDRGARGTQYF
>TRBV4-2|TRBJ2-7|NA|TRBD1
TGTGCCAGCAGCCACGTCACCCCACAGGGGGAAGGTCGCGAGCAGTACTTC
CASSHVTPQGEGREQYF
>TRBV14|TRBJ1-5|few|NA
TGTGCCAGCAGCCAGGATAAAACTACAAACCCTTGGGATCAGCCCCAGCATTTT
CASSQDKTTNPWDQPQHF
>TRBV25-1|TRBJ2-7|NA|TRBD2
TGTGCCAGCAGCCCCTGGACTAGTGGACGATTGGAGCAGTACTTC
CASSPWTSGRLEQYF
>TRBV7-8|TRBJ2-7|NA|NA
TGTGCCAGCACCCCCTCTAGCTTCCCTTCCTACGAGCAGTACTTC
CASTPSSFPSYEQYF
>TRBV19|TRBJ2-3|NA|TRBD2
TGTGCCAGTAGTATGATAACTAGCGGGAGTACGATGGGGACAGATACGCAGTATTTT
CASSMITSGSTMGTDTQYF